The 30 T cell receptor beta chains below all came from one sample that was sequenced in a study of OX40 agonist ivuxolimab in advanced cancers. To prepare the library, the immunoSEQ multiplex PCR assay was applied. Entries here come from immuneACCESS through TCRdb and include only in-frame sequences with V and J called. Some clones fail to appear in such tables; in the studies checked, an unresolved V gene covers under half of the shortfall, and the cause of the remainder is unknown. Counted in this sample were some 74,000 clones; 70% to 90% of them appeared once. More than 3.5% of the sample goes to the ten largest clones. Sequenced here: CD4+ or CD8+ T cells sorted from blood, sampled in a trial of the OX40 agonist ivuxolimab. The receptors come from an adult with an advanced solid tumor such as melanoma, head and neck, liver or kidney cancer.

This clone was counted only a few times. The chain carries TRBV4-3 and TRBJ1-2; D might be TRBD1 (6 bases). V was cut by 0 bases and J by 3 bases, with 20 bases left in between. Germline lookup yields CDR1 LGHNA and CDR2 YSLEER. The CDR3 consists of 18 residues. The CDR3 here is CASSQDVSGARLDYGYTF. In nucleotides, the CDR3 is TGCGCCAGCAGCCAAGATGTGTCGGGGGCGCGGTTGGACTATGGCTACACCTTC.

This clone was recorded only once. The rearrangement joins TRBV29-1 to TRBJ2-2, with D perhaps matching TRBD2 (6 bases). CDR1 SQVTM and CDR2 ANQGSEA come from the germline V gene. The CDR3 runs 12 residues. V was clipped by 4 bases and J by 7 bases, with 10 bases between them. The CDR3 nucleotides read TGCAGCGTTGCTGGGGGGAACGGGGAGCTGTTTTTT. This encodes CSVAGGNGELFF.

This chain connects TRBV19 to TRBJ2-2; D remains ambiguous. CDR3 size: 13 residues. V lost 9 bases and J 7 bases, leaving 15 bases between the germline ends. Germline CDR1 is LNHDA and CDR2 is SQIVND (reference sequence). The CDR3 DNA is TGTGCCAGCCGCAACAGCTTCAACGGGGAGCTGTTTTTT. It translates to CASRNSFNGELFF.

J is TRBJ1-3 and V is TRBV7-2, with TRBD1 identical over 7 bases. Germline V CDR1 and CDR2: SGHTA, FQGNSA. V lost 2 bases to trimming and J lost 0 bases; unmatched junction nucleotides: 4. The CDR3 loop spans 16 amino acids. CDR3 DNA: TGTGCCAGCAGCTTACAGGGACAGAACTCTGGAAACACCATATATTTT. Translated: CASSLQGQNSGNTIYF.

This rearrangement joins TRBV7-2 to TRBJ2-1, with D possibly matching TRBD1 (6 bases). The V end was cut by 2 bases, the J end by 9 bases, with 14 bases between. CDR1 and CDR2 from the germline V gene are SGHTA and FQGNSA. This CDR3 is built from 14 residues. The CDR3 reads CASSLSRGDGEQFF. CDR3 nucleotide sequence: TGTGCCAGCAGCTTATCCAGGGGAGACGGTGAGCAGTTCTTC. Complete variable domain (other parts from reference TRBV7-2 and TRBJ2-1): GAGVSQSPSNKVTEKGKDVELRCDPISGHTALYWYRQSLGQGLEFLIYFQGNSAPDKSGLPSDRFSAERTGGSVSTLTIQRTQQEDSAVYLCASSLSRGDGEQFFGPGTRLTVL.

The chain combines TRBV4-3 with TRBJ2-6; D is perhaps TRBD1 (5 bases). The CDR3 totals 15 residues. Looked up from germline, CDR1 is LGHNA and CDR2 is YSLEER. Trimming pared 3 bases from V and 6 bases from J, leaving 12 bases between. CDR3 loop: CASSHLGESANVLTF. In DNA, the CDR3 is TGCGCCAGCAGCCATTTAGGGGAATCGGCCAACGTCCTGACTTTC.

The chain couples TRBV5-6 to TRBJ2-3, with TRBD2 matching 8 bases. CDR3 length: 15 residues. V shed 4 bases and J 1 base; nucleotides not matched to a gene: 5. Germline V gives CDR1 SGHDT, CDR2 YYEEEE. DNA of the CDR3: TGTGCCAGCAGCGAAGGACTAGCCCGCACAGATACGCAGTATTTT. Translated, it gives CASSEGLARTDTQYF.

This clone was counted only a few times. The chain recombines TRBV27 with TRBJ2-5; 9 bases are a match to TRBD1. V lost 0 bases and J lost 4; bases outside the gene matches: 3. The germline gives CDR1 MNHEY, CDR2 SMNVEV (reference sequence). This CDR3 has 15 amino acids. The CDR3 loop reads CASSLSHRGRETQYF. In nucleotides, the CDR3 is TGTGCCAGCAGTTTATCCCACAGGGGGCGAGAGACCCAGTACTTC.

V and J are TRBV6-1 and TRBJ2-7, with TRBD2 matching over 7 bases. The V gene's germline CDR1 is MNHNS and CDR2 SASEGT. Trimming at V came to 7 bases and at J to 0 bases, leaving 6 bases not matched to a gene. The CDR3 runs 14 residues. CDR3 nucleotides: TGTGCCAGCATTACCGAGCGGGACTCCTACGAGCAGTACTTC. Its translation is CASITERDSYEQYF.

The CDR3 spells CASSIVDRGETQYF. CDR3 nucleotides: TGTGCCAGTAGTATAGTAGACAGAGGAGAGACCCAGTACTTC. V usage is TRBV19 and J usage is TRBJ2-5; D possibly corresponds to TRBD1 (5 bases). In germline, CDR1 is LNHDA, CDR2 SQIVND (reference sequence). Trimming shortened V by 1 base and J by 4 bases, and 10 bases separated the two germline ends. The CDR3 sequence is 14 residues long. The full variable domain, rest sourced from reference TRBV19 and TRBJ2-5, is DGGITQSPKYLFRKEGQNVTLSCEQNLNHDAMYWYRQDPGQGLRLIYYSQIVNDFQKGDIAEGYSVSREKKESFPLTVTSAQKNPTAFYLCASSIVDRGETQYFGPGTRLLVL.

This clone was picked up a small number of times. The genes are TRBV4-2 and TRBJ1-2; 10 nucleotides align to TRBD1. The V gene's germline CDR1 is LGHNA and CDR2 YNFKEQ. The CDR3 has 17 amino acids. V trimming: 2 bases; J trimming: 2 bases; junction bases outside the gene matches: 8. CDR3 nucleotides: TGTGCCAGCAGCCAAAACGTAAGGGGACAGGGGAACTATGGCTACACCTTC. Residues: CASSQNVRGQGNYGYTF.

The rearrangement uses TRBV18 and TRBJ1-1, with TRBD1 identical over 10 bases. CDR1 is KGHSH and CDR2 is LQKENI in the germline V gene. The CDR3 covers 12 residues. The J segment lost 11 bases and the V segment lost 6 bases, leaving 6 bases of the junction unmatched. The CDR3 bases are TGTGCCAGCTCGCCCGGACAGGGGGATGCTTTCTTT. Translating it yields CASSPGQGDAFF.

This sequence joins TRBV4-3 and TRBJ1-4, with no clear D. The CDR3 is 14 amino acids. The V gene lost 2 bases and the J gene lost 4 bases, with 8 bases spanning the gap. The V gene's germline CDR1 is LGHNA and CDR2 YSLEER. CDR3 region: CASSQNSYNEKLFF. The DNA of the CDR3 is TGCGCCAGCAGCCAAAATAGCTATAATGAAAAACTGTTTTTT.

The chain is built from TRBV27 and TRBJ2-5; 7 bases agree with TRBD1. The J call may be incorrect, as the DNA end agrees better with TRBJ2-7. This CDR3 region has 12 residues. CDR1 and CDR2 from the germline V gene are MNHEY and SMNVEV (reference sequence). The CDR3 region is CADQGVSYEQYF. The DNA of the CDR3 is TGTGCTGACCAGGGGGTTTCCTACGAGCAGTACTTC.

This rearrangement joins TRBV11-2 to TRBJ2-3; possible D gene TRBD1, 5 bases. CDR1 is SGHAT, CDR2 FQNNGV, per germline. V was shortened by 2 bases and J by 5 bases, with 17 bases between the two germline ends. This CDR3 region has 16 residues. The CDR3 reads CASSLMQSPQGDTQYF. The CDR3 DNA is TGTGCCAGCAGCTTAATGCAGAGTCCTCAGGGAGATACGCAGTATTTT.

This chain connects TRBV4-1 to TRBJ2-7; D not resolved. There are 15 residues in the CDR3. The V end was cut by 0 bases, the J end by 4 bases, with 13 bases between. CDR1 and CDR2 from the germline V gene are MGHRA and YSYEKL. The CDR3 coding sequence is TGCGCCAGCAGCCAAGATATTGGGCAGCTATACGAGCAGTACTTC. Translated, it gives CASSQDIGQLYEQYF.

The chain has TRBV10-3 and TRBJ1-1; D not resolved. The V gene lost 8 bases and the J gene lost 2 bases, with 18 bases spanning the gap. Germline V gene data show CDR1 as ENHRY and CDR2 as SYGVKD. CDR3 length: 15 residues. The CDR3 region has the DNA TGTGCCATCGCCCGGAGGACGGAACCTAACACTGAAGCTTTCTTT. Encoded protein: CAIARRTEPNTEAFF.

This sequence joins TRBV11-2 and TRBJ1-2, with 12 positions matching TRBD1. The J segment lost 8 bases and the V segment lost 1 base, leaving 5 bases of the junction unmatched. There are 15 residues in the CDR3. Looked up from germline, CDR1 is SGHAT and CDR2 is FQNNGV. In nucleotides, the CDR3 is TGTGCCAGCAGCTTAGCCGGGACAGGGGGCGCGGGCTACACCTTC. It is translated as CASSLAGTGGAGYTF.

The gene calls are TRBV15 and TRBJ1-5; D gene ambiguous. The CDR3 contains 15 residues. CDR1 and CDR2 (germline): LNHNV, YYDKDF (reference sequence). V gave up 0 bases and J gave up 0 bases, with 6 bases separating them. The CDR3 bases are TGTGCCACCAGCAGAGATCAATTTAGCAATCAGCCCCAGCATTTT. It is translated as CATSRDQFSNQPQHF.

The chain joins TRBV14 to TRBJ2-1; TRBD1 matches at 8 bases. This CDR3 comprises 14 residues. CDR1 SGHDN and CDR2 FVKESK come from the germline V gene. J gave up 3 bases and V 3 bases, and 1 base lay outside the gene matches. The CDR3 bases are TGTGCCAGCAGCCAGGGGACAGGCTACAATGAGCAGTTCTTC. Protein sequence: CASSQGTGYNEQFF.

V and J are TRBV10-3 and TRBJ1-4; 9 nucleotides line up with TRBD1. The germline CDR1 and CDR2 sequences are ENHRY and SYGVKD. The ends lost 6 bases at V and 7 bases at J; junction bases unmatched: 6. This CDR3 spans 14 amino acids. CDR3 protein: CAIRGDREGEKLFF. CDR3 in DNA: TGTGCCATCAGGGGGGACAGGGAGGGTGAAAAACTGTTTTTT.

The rearrangement links TRBV2 to TRBJ2-7; D unresolved. Germline assignment: CDR1 SNHLY and CDR2 FYNNEI. The CDR3 is 11 residues long. Trimming took 10 bases from V and 0 from J, leaving 7 bases between them. The CDR3: CATDSSYEQYF. As DNA, the CDR3 is TGTGCCACCGATAGCTCCTACGAGCAGTACTTC.

This chain uses TRBV7-3 with TRBJ2-1; D remains ambiguous. CDR1 is SGHTA and CDR2 is FQGTGA in the germline V gene. CDR3 size: 15 residues. The V end was cut by 2 bases, the J end by 2 bases, with 10 bases between. The CDR3: CASSLSPLPYNEQFF. The DNA of the CDR3 is TGTGCCAGCAGCTTATCACCCCTCCCCTACAATGAGCAGTTCTTC.

This clone was recorded only once. J is TRBJ2-1 and V is TRBV7-9; D is possibly TRBD1 (6 bases). The CDR3 has 15 residues. Looked up from germline, CDR1 is SEHNR and CDR2 is FQNEAQ (reference sequence). Trimming removed 5 bases from V and 7 bases from J, with 18 bases in between. The CDR3 DNA reads TGTGCCAGCAGCCCGCCCGGACAGCTGCTAAATGAGCAGTTCTTC. Protein: CASSPPGQLLNEQFF.

This rearrangement joins TRBV7-9 to TRBJ2-7; D gene uncertain. CDR3 size: 15 residues. Looked up from germline, CDR1 is SEHNR and CDR2 is FQNEAQ (reference sequence). Trimming pared 5 bases from V and 0 bases from J, leaving 14 bases between. CDR3: CASSLEAVSSYEQYF. CDR3 coding DNA: TGTGCCAGCAGCCTAGAGGCGGTTAGCTCCTACGAGCAGTACTTC.

The rearrangement uses TRBV2 and TRBJ2-5, with 9 bases that match TRBD1. V was clipped by 6 bases and J by 1 base; unmatched bases: 3. The CDR3 has 14 amino acids. Germline values: CDR1 SNHLY, CDR2 FYNNEI. The CDR3 reads CASRDRGFQETQYF. CDR3 nucleotides: TGTGCCAGCAGAGACAGGGGGTTCCAAGAGACCCAGTACTTC.

This rearrangement joins TRBV4-2 to TRBJ1-4; TRBD1 aligns across 7 bases. Germline trimming cut 0 bases from V and 7 bases from J; bases unmatched to any gene: 8. The CDR3 spans 16 residues. Germline loops: CDR1 LGHNA, CDR2 YNFKEQ. CDR3 nucleotides: TGTGCCAGCAGCCAAGATGGGGACAGTAGGGGTGAAAAACTGTTTTTT. This translates into CASSQDGDSRGEKLFF.

The rearrangement links TRBV6-1 to TRBJ1-1, with 12 nucleotides matching TRBD1. There are 14 residues in the CDR3. J gave up 4 bases and V 7 bases, and 4 bases lay outside the gene matches. CDR1 is MNHNS and CDR2 is SASEGT in the germline V gene. CDR3 sequence reads: CASTGDRGLTEAFF. The CDR3 nucleotides are TGTGCCAGCACTGGGGACAGGGGGCTCACTGAAGCTTTCTTT.

The rearrangement joins TRBV25-1 to TRBJ1-4; 9 nucleotides match TRBD1. Germline V gene data show CDR1 as MGHDK and CDR2 as SYGVNS. The CDR3 consists of 15 residues. V shed 2 bases and J 8 bases; nucleotides not matched to a gene: 6. CDR3 nucleotides: TGTGCCAGCAGTGAACGGGACAGGGCTGCCGAAAAACTGTTTTTT. This translates into CASSERDRAAEKLFF. The complete variable domain, with remaining parts taken from reference TRBV25-1 and TRBJ1-4, reads EADIYQTPRYLVIGTGKKITLECSQTMGHDKMYWYQQDPGMELHLIHYSYGVNSTEKGDLSSESTVSRIRTEHFPLTLESARPSHTSQYLCASSERDRAAEKLFFGSGTQLSVL.

The V and J genes are TRBV7-9 and TRBJ2-7; TRBD2 matches at 14 bases. Trimming removed 4 bases from V and 3 bases from J; junction bases left unmatched: 14. The V gene's germline CDR1 is SEHNR and CDR2 FQNEAQ (reference sequence). CDR3 length equals 19 residues. CDR3 region: CASSYARWTSGRYYYEQYF. CDR3 coding DNA: TGTGCCAGCAGCTACGCACGATGGACTAGCGGGAGGTACTACTACGAGCAGTACTTC.